A selection of T cell receptor beta chains follows, all from one sample in a study of blood T cell repertoires in COVID-19. Produced via immunoSEQ multiplex PCR; TCRdb's table is partial and in-frame only. The table lists around 300,000 clones, 70% to 90% of them singletons, with around 0.92% in the top ten. Material for sequencing was PBMCs or T cells enriched from blood (not recorded which). Receptors originate from a woman aged 25 to 45 who had recovered from COVID-19. Both conserved end residues are part of each CDR3. The order of the fields is clone size, D gene, J gene, V gene, CDR3 DNA, CDR3 protein. A D gene is named only where the DNA matches it firmly. Clone size is not always given. Where it is, it says once, few, many or a class for expanded clones.

abundance: .; d_gene: .; j_gene: TRBJ1-1; v_gene: TRBV15; CDR3nt: TGTGCCACCAGCAGGGACAAGGGTACTGAAGCTTTCTTT; CDR3aa: CATSRDKGTEAFF
abundance: .; d_gene: .; j_gene: TRBJ1-1; v_gene: TRBV12-3/TRBV12-4; CDR3nt: TGTGCCAGCAGTTTAGCAGGGGACACTGAAGCTTTCTTT; CDR3aa: CASSLAGDTEAFF
abundance: .; d_gene: TRBD2; j_gene: TRBJ2-7; v_gene: TRBV9; CDR3nt: TGTGCCAGCAGCACCCTAGCGGCGGGTACTTTTGACGAGCAGTACTTC; CDR3aa: CASSTLAAGTFDEQYF
abundance: .; d_gene: TRBD2; j_gene: TRBJ2-7; v_gene: TRBV30; CDR3nt: TGTGCCTGGAACCGACTAGCGGGGACCTACGAGCAGTACTTC; CDR3aa: CAWNRLAGTYEQYF
abundance: .; d_gene: .; j_gene: TRBJ1-1; v_gene: TRBV4-1; CDR3nt: TGCGCCAGCACCCCCTCTCCGCACCCGGGGAGCACTGAAGCTTTCTTT; CDR3aa: CASTPSPHPGSTEAFF
abundance: few; d_gene: .; j_gene: TRBJ2-7; v_gene: TRBV5-1; CDR3nt: TGCGCCAGCAGCTTGGTGGTTTACGGCGAGCAGTACTTC; CDR3aa: CASSLVVYGEQYF
abundance: .; d_gene: .; j_gene: TRBJ1-5; v_gene: TRBV9; CDR3nt: TGTGCCAGCAGCGTAGATAGAGGAGATCAGCCCCAGCATTTT; CDR3aa: CASSVDRGDQPQHF
abundance: .; d_gene: .; j_gene: TRBJ1-1; v_gene: TRBV7-9; CDR3nt: TGTGCCAGCAGCTTATCCCTCGGGGGAAACACTGAAGCTTTCTTT; CDR3aa: CASSLSLGGNTEAFF
abundance: .; d_gene: .; j_gene: TRBJ1-2; v_gene: TRBV18; CDR3nt: TGTGCCAGCTCACCCCGGGGGAAGAACTATGGCTACACCTTC; CDR3aa: CASSPRGKNYGYTF
abundance: .; d_gene: TRBD1; j_gene: TRBJ1-3; v_gene: TRBV19; CDR3nt: TGTGCCAGTAGTCCGGAGACAGGGAACCGAAACACCATATATTTT; CDR3aa: CASSPETGNRNTIYF
abundance: .; d_gene: TRBD2; j_gene: TRBJ2-1; v_gene: TRBV27; CDR3nt: TGTGCCAGCAGTTTATTTGGCGGGAGTGGGAACAATGAGCAGTTCTTC; CDR3aa: CASSLFGGSGNNEQFF
abundance: .; d_gene: .; j_gene: TRBJ1-3; v_gene: TRBV5-1; CDR3nt: TGCGCCAGCAGCTTGACGGCAGGGAACTCTGGAAACACCATATATTTT; CDR3aa: CASSLTAGNSGNTIYF
abundance: .; d_gene: .; j_gene: TRBJ1-1; v_gene: TRBV6-4; CDR3nt: TGTGCCAGCAGCCGTACAGGGACCACTGAAGCTTTCTTT; CDR3aa: CASSRTGTTEAFF
abundance: .; d_gene: TRBD2; j_gene: TRBJ2-1; v_gene: TRBV9; CDR3nt: TGTGCCAGCAGCGTAGCTACTAGCGGAGGAGGGAATGAGCAGTTCTTC; CDR3aa: CASSVATSGGGNEQFF
abundance: .; d_gene: .; j_gene: TRBJ1-1; v_gene: TRBV18; CDR3nt: TGTGCCAGCTCACTAAAGGGTAGGGGGGGTGGCACTGAAGCTTTCTTT; CDR3aa: CASSLKGRGGGTEAFF
abundance: .; d_gene: .; j_gene: TRBJ1-2; v_gene: TRBV28; CDR3nt: TGTGCCAGCAGTTGGGCGGACAAGGTGAGGGGCTACACCTTC; CDR3aa: CASSWADKVRGYTF
abundance: .; d_gene: .; j_gene: TRBJ1-4; v_gene: TRBV5-4; CDR3nt: TGTGCCAGCAGCTCGCGAACGGGTGGCCCAACTAATGAAAAACTGTTTTTT; CDR3aa: CASSSRTGGPTNEKLFF
abundance: .; d_gene: TRBD1; j_gene: TRBJ1-6; v_gene: TRBV28; CDR3nt: TGTGCCAGCAGTCCACAGGGACAGCCTTATTCACCCCTCCACTTT; CDR3aa: CASSPQGQPYSPLHF
abundance: .; d_gene: .; j_gene: TRBJ2-7; v_gene: TRBV28; CDR3nt: TGTGCCAGCAGTATGAACTTCTACGAGCAGTACTTC; CDR3aa: CASSMNFYEQYF
abundance: .; d_gene: TRBD2; j_gene: TRBJ2-3; v_gene: TRBV15; CDR3nt: TGTGCCACCAGTGCCGACGAGCGGGGCCGAGTGACAGATACGCAGTATTTT; CDR3aa: CATSADERGRVTDTQYF
abundance: .; d_gene: .; j_gene: TRBJ2-7; v_gene: TRBV5-1; CDR3nt: TGCGCCAGCAGCTTGATTCTCGGCAGGACCTACGAGCAGTACTTC; CDR3aa: CASSLILGRTYEQYF
abundance: few; d_gene: .; j_gene: TRBJ1-1; v_gene: TRBV27; CDR3nt: TGTGCCAGCAGATCGACAGCCTTGAGTGAAGCTTTCTTT; CDR3aa: CASRSTALSEAFF
abundance: .; d_gene: .; j_gene: TRBJ1-2; v_gene: TRBV9; CDR3nt: TGTGCCAGCAGCGTAGTGGAGGGCTATGGCTACACCTTC; CDR3aa: CASSVVEGYGYTF
abundance: .; d_gene: .; j_gene: TRBJ1-1; v_gene: TRBV7-2; CDR3nt: TGTGCCAGCAGCTTAGGTTCCACCCTACAGGGAGAGGCTTTCTTT; CDR3aa: CASSLGSTLQGEAFF
abundance: .; d_gene: .; j_gene: TRBJ2-1; v_gene: TRBV19; CDR3nt: TGTGCCAGTAGTATGGGGGGGCCTGCTCGCGAGCAGTTCTTC; CDR3aa: CASSMGGPAREQFF
abundance: .; d_gene: TRBD1; j_gene: TRBJ2-1; v_gene: TRBV12-3/TRBV12-4; CDR3nt: TGTGCCAGCAGTTATACCGGGACAGGGGCGTTCTTC; CDR3aa: CASSYTGTGAFF
abundance: .; d_gene: .; j_gene: TRBJ1-5; v_gene: TRBV2; CDR3nt: TGTGCCAGCAGTGAGATGACGGAGTATAGCAATCAGCCCCAGCATTTT; CDR3aa: CASSEMTEYSNQPQHF
abundance: .; d_gene: TRBD1; j_gene: TRBJ1-1; v_gene: TRBV7-9; CDR3nt: TGTGCCAGCAGCCTTCATCCCGGGACAGGGGTCGAGGAAGCTTTCTTT; CDR3aa: CASSLHPGTGVEEAFF
abundance: .; d_gene: TRBD2; j_gene: TRBJ2-1; v_gene: TRBV9; CDR3nt: TGTGCCAGCAACCGTAGTCCCGGACTAGCGGGATACAATGAGCAGTTCTTC; CDR3aa: CASNRSPGLAGYNEQFF
abundance: once; d_gene: .; j_gene: TRBJ2-1; v_gene: TRBV29-1; CDR3nt: TGCAGCGTTGCATCGTGGGCTGACAATGAGCAGTTCTTC; CDR3aa: CSVASWADNEQFF
abundance: once; d_gene: TRBD1; j_gene: TRBJ1-5; v_gene: TRBV7-2; CDR3nt: TGTGCCAGCAGCACACAGGGGGGACAGCCCCAGCATTTT; CDR3aa: CASSTQGGQPQHF
abundance: few; d_gene: .; j_gene: TRBJ1-5; v_gene: TRBV27; CDR3nt: TGTGCCAGCAGTTTAAGTGGTGGGGCCAATCAGCCCCAGCATTTT; CDR3aa: CASSLSGGANQPQHF
abundance: .; d_gene: .; j_gene: TRBJ2-1; v_gene: TRBV11-2; CDR3nt: TGTGCCAGCACCCCTGAAGGCTGGACCTCCAGGAGGGAGCAGTTCTTC; CDR3aa: CASTPEGWTSRREQFF
abundance: .; d_gene: .; j_gene: TRBJ1-2; v_gene: TRBV6-5; CDR3nt: TGTGCCAGCCTGCTTGCGGAAACAGGCTATGGCTACACCTTC; CDR3aa: CASLLAETGYGYTF
abundance: .; d_gene: .; j_gene: TRBJ1-4; v_gene: TRBV7-9; CDR3nt: TGTGCCAGCAGCTTAAGCTCGGGTATTGAAAAACTGTTTTTT; CDR3aa: CASSLSSGIEKLFF
abundance: .; d_gene: .; j_gene: TRBJ1-1; v_gene: TRBV19; CDR3nt: TGTGCCAGTAGTATTCAAGGGGTGAACACTGAAGCTTTCTTT; CDR3aa: CASSIQGVNTEAFF
abundance: .; d_gene: .; j_gene: TRBJ1-2; v_gene: TRBV5-1; CDR3nt: TGCGCCAGCAGCTTGGACACAGACTATGGCTACACCTTC; CDR3aa: CASSLDTDYGYTF
abundance: .; d_gene: .; j_gene: TRBJ2-1; v_gene: TRBV28; CDR3nt: TGTGCCAGCAGTCCTACGACAGGTCCTTGGGGGCAGTTCTTC; CDR3aa: CASSPTTGPWGQFF
abundance: .; d_gene: TRBD1; j_gene: TRBJ1-1; v_gene: TRBV7-8; CDR3nt: TGTGCCAGCAGCCCTAGGGACAGGGGGCTCACTGAAGCTTTCTTT; CDR3aa: CASSPRDRGLTEAFF
abundance: .; d_gene: .; j_gene: TRBJ1-4; v_gene: TRBV27; CDR3nt: TGTGCCGCAGCCGTCGGAGGGGCAGGTGAAAAACTGTTTTTT; CDR3aa: CAAAVGGAGEKLFF
abundance: .; d_gene: .; j_gene: TRBJ1-4; v_gene: TRBV5-1; CDR3nt: TGCGCCAGCAGGTTCGACGCAGGGGAAAAACTGTTTTTT; CDR3aa: CASRFDAGEKLFF
abundance: .; d_gene: .; j_gene: TRBJ2-7; v_gene: TRBV6-5; CDR3nt: TGTGCCAGCAGTTACCAGGGGTGGGGCGAGCAGTACTTC; CDR3aa: CASSYQGWGEQYF
abundance: .; d_gene: .; j_gene: TRBJ2-5; v_gene: TRBV9; CDR3nt: TGTGCCAGCAGCGTTGGTCTAATTGAGACCCAGTACTTC; CDR3aa: CASSVGLIETQYF
abundance: .; d_gene: .; j_gene: TRBJ2-7; v_gene: TRBV27; CDR3nt: TGTGCCAGCAGTCCCTTAGCGACCCCATACGAGCAGTACTTC; CDR3aa: CASSPLATPYEQYF
abundance: .; d_gene: TRBD1; j_gene: TRBJ2-7; v_gene: TRBV15; CDR3nt: TGTGCCACCAGCAGAGATCGATCGGGACAGGCACCCTACGAGCAGTACTTC; CDR3aa: CATSRDRSGQAPYEQYF
abundance: .; d_gene: TRBD1; j_gene: TRBJ1-3; v_gene: TRBV7-8; CDR3nt: TGTGCCAGCAGCCCGGACAGGGTTGGCACCATATATTTT; CDR3aa: CASSPDRVGTIYF
abundance: .; d_gene: .; j_gene: TRBJ1-1; v_gene: TRBV5-6; CDR3nt: TGTGCCAGCAGCTTGACAGGGCGCACTGAAGCTTTCTTT; CDR3aa: CASSLTGRTEAFF
abundance: .; d_gene: TRBD1; j_gene: TRBJ1-6; v_gene: TRBV4-2; CDR3nt: TGTGCCAGCAGCCAGGGACAGGGGACCTCCTATAATTCACCCCTCCACTTT; CDR3aa: CASSQGQGTSYNSPLHF
abundance: .; d_gene: TRBD1; j_gene: TRBJ2-1; v_gene: TRBV27; CDR3nt: TGTGCCAGCAGCCGGACAGGGGAGCCCAATGAGCAGTTCTTC; CDR3aa: CASSRTGEPNEQFF
abundance: many; d_gene: .; j_gene: TRBJ2-7; v_gene: TRBV7-8; CDR3nt: TGTGCCAGCAGCTTCCCCACGGACACGGTCTCCTACGAGCAGTACTTC; CDR3aa: CASSFPTDTVSYEQYF
abundance: .; d_gene: TRBD1; j_gene: TRBJ1-5; v_gene: TRBV28; CDR3nt: TGTGCCAGCAGTTGGGGACAGGGTCTATATAGCAATCAGCCCCAGCATTTT; CDR3aa: CASSWGQGLYSNQPQHF
abundance: .; d_gene: .; j_gene: TRBJ1-6; v_gene: TRBV7-9; CDR3nt: TGTGCCAGCAGCTTAGCGGAGGGAGGCGGGCTTTCGCCCCTCCACTTT; CDR3aa: CASSLAEGGGLSPLHF
abundance: .; d_gene: TRBD1; j_gene: TRBJ2-7; v_gene: TRBV3-1/TRBV3-2; CDR3nt: TGTGCCAGCAGCCAAGGGACAGGGAACTACGAGCAGTACTTC; CDR3aa: CASSQGTGNYEQYF
abundance: once; d_gene: .; j_gene: TRBJ2-3; v_gene: TRBV6-2/TRBV6-3; CDR3nt: TGTGCCAGCAGTGCGGGACAGAGTCCCACAGATACGCAGTATTTT; CDR3aa: CASSAGQSPTDTQYF